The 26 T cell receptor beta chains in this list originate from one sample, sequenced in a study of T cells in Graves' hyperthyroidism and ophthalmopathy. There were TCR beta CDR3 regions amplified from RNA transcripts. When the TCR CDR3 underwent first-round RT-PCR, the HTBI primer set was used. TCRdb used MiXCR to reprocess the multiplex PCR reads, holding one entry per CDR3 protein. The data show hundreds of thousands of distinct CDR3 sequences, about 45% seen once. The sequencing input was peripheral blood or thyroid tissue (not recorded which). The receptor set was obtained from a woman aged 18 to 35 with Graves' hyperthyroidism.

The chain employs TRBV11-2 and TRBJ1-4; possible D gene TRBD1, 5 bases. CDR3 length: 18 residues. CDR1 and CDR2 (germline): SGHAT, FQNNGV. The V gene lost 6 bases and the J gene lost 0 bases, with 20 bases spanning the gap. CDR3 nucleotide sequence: TGTGCCAGCAGTGGTGCAATAGACAGAAGGACAACTAATGAAAAACTGTTTTTT. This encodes CASSGAIDRRTTNEKLFF.

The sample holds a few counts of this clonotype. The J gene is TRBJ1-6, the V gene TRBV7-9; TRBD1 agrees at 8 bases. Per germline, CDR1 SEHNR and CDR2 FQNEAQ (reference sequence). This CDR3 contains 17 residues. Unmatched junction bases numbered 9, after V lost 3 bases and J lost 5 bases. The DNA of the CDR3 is TGTGCCAGCAGCTTTGGTCAGGGGGCGCAAGATAATTCACCCCTCCACTTT. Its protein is CASSFGQGAQDNSPLHF. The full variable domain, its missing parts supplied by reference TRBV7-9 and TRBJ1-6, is DTGVSQNPRHKITKRGQNVTFRCDPISEHNRLYWYRQTLGQGPEFLTYFQNEAQLEKSRLLSDRFSAERPKGSFSTLEIQRTEQGDSAMYLCASSFGQGAQDNSPLHFGNGTRLTVT.

CDR3 region: CSARDWQGNNSPLHF. The CDR3 coding sequence is TGCAGTGCTAGGGATTGGCAGGGAAATAATTCACCCCTCCACTTT. The V and J genes are TRBV20-1 and TRBJ1-6; D might be TRBD1 (5 bases). The CDR3 contains 15 residues. Trimming pared 3 bases from V and 5 bases from J, leaving 14 bases between. Germline V CDR1 and CDR2: DFQATT, SNEGSKA (reference sequence).

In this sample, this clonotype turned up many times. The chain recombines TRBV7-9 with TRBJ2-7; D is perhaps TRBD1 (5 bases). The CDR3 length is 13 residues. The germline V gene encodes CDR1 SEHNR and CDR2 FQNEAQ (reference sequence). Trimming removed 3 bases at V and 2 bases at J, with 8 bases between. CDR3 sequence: CASSLDKTYEQYF. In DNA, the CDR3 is TGTGCCAGCAGCTTGGACAAAACCTACGAGCAGTACTTC.

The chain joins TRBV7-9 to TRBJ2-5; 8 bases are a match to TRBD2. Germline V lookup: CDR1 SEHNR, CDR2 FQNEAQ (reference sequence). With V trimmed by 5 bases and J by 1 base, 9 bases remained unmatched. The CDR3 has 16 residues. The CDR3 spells CASSQDLAGIQETQYF. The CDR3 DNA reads TGTGCCAGCAGCCAAGATTTAGCGGGGATCCAAGAGACCCAGTACTTC.

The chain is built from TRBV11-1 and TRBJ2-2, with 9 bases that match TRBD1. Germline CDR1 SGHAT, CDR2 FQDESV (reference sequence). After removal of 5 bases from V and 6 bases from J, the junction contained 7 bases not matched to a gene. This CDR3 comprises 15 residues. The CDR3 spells CASSPTGTGSGELFF. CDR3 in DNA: TGTGCCAGCAGCCCCACCGGGACAGGGTCCGGGGAGCTGTTTTTT.

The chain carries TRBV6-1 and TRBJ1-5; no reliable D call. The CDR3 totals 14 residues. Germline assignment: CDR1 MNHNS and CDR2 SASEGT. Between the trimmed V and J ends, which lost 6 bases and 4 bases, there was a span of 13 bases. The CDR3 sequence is CASSEYGDNQPQHF. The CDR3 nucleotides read TGTGCCAGCAGCGAGTATGGGGATAATCAGCCCCAGCATTTT.

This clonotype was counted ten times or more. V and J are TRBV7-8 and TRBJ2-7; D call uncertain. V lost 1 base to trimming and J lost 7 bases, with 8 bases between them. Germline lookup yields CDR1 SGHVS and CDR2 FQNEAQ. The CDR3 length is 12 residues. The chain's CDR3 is CASSLGWREQYF. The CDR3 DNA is TGTGCCAGCAGCTTAGGGTGGCGGGAGCAGTACTTC. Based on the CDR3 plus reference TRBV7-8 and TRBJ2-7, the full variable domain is GAGVSQSPRYKVAKRGQDVALRCDPISGHVSLFWYQQALGQGPEFLTYFQNEAQLDKSGLPSDRFFAERPEGSVSTLKIQRTQQEDSAVYLCASSLGWREQYFGPGTRLTVT.

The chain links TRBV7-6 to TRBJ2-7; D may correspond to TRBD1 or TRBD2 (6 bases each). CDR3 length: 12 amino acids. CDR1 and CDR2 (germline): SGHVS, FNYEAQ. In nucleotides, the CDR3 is TGTGCTAGGCGTCCCAGGGGAGGCGAGCAGTACTTC. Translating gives CARRPRGGEQYF.

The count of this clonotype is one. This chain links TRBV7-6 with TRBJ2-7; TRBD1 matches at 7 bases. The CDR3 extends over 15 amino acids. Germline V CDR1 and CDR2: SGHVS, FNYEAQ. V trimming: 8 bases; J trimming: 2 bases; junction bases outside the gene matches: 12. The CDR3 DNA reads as TGTGCCAGCCGCCGTGAGGGCAGGGGGACCTACGAGCAGTACTTC. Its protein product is CASRREGRGTYEQYF.

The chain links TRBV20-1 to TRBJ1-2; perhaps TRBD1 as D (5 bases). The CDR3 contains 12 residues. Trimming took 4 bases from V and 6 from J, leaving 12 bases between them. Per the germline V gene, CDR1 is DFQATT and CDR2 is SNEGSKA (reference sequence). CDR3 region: CSAMEGVNGYTF. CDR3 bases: TGCAGTGCTATGGAAGGGGTTAATGGCTACACCTTC.

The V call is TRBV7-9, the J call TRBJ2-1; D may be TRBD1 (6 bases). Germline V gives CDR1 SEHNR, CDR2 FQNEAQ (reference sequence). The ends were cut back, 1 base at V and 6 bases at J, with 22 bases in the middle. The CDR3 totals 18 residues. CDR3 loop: CASSLGTTLGRGVNEQFF. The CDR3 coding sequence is TGTGCCAGCAGCTTAGGTACGACGCTCGGCAGGGGCGTCAATGAGCAGTTCTTC.

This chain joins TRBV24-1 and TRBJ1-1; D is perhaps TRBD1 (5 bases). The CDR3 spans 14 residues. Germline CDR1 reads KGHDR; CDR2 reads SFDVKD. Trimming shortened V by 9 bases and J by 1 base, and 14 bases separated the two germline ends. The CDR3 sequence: CATHSSGGNTEAFF. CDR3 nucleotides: TGTGCCACCCACTCGAGCGGGGGGAACACTGAAGCTTTCTTT.

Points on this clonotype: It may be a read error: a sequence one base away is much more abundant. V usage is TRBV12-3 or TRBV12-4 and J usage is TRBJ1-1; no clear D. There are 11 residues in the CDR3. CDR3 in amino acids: CTSSIGSEAFF. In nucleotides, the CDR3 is TGTACCAGCAGCATTGGGTCTGAAGCTTTCTTT.

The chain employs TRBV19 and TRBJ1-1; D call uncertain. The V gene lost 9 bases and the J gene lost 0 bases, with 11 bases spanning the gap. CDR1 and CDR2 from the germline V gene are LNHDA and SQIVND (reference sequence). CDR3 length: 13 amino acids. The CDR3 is CASLPGMNTEAFF. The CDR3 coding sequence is TGTGCCAGCTTGCCTGGGATGAACACTGAAGCTTTCTTT.

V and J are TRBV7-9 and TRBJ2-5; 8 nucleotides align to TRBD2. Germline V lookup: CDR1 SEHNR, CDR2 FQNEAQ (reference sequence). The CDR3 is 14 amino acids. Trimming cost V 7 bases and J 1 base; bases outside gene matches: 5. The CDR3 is CASNQLAVQETQYF. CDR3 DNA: TGTGCCAGCAACCAACTAGCGGTCCAAGAGACCCAGTACTTC.

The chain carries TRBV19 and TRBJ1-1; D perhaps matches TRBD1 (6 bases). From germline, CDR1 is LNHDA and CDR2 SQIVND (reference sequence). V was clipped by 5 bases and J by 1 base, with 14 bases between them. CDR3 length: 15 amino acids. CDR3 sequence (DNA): TGTGCCAGTAGTGCATCCTCGACAGGGAACACTGAAGCTTTCTTT. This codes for CASSASSTGNTEAFF.

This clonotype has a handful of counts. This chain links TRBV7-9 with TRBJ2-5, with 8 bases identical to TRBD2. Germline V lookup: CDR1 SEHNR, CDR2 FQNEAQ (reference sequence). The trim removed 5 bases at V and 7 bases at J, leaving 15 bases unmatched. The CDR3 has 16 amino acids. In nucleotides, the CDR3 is TGTGCCAGCAGCAGAGAGGCGGGGGGTGGGGTTCGGACCCAGTACTTC. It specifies CASSREAGGGVRTQYF.

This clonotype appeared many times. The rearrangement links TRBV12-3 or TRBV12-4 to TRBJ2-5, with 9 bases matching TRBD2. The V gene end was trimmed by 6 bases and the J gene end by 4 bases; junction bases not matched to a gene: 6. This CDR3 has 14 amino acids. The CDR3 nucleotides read TGTGCCAGCAGCCTTAGCGGGAGAGGAGAGACCCAGTACTTC. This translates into CASSLSGRGETQYF.

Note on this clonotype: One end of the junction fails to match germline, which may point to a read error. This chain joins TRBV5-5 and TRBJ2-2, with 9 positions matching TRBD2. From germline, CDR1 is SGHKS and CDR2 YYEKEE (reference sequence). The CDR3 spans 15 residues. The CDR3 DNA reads TGCGCCAGCAGCTTGCAGGTAGCGGGAGTAGTGGAGCTGTTTTTT. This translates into CASSLQVAGVVELFF.

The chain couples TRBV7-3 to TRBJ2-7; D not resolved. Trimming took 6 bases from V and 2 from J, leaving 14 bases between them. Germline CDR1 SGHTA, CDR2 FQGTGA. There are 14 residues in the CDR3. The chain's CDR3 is CASSLSREAYEQYF. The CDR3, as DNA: TGTGCCAGCAGTTTATCCCGAGAGGCCTACGAGCAGTACTTC.

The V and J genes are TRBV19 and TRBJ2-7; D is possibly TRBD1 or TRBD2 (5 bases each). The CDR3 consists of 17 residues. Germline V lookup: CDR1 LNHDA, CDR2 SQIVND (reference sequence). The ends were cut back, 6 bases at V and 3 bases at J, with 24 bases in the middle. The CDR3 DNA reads TGTGCCAGTAGACTGTTGGGGTCCGGGGCAGGCAACTACGAGCAGTACTTC. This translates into CASRLLGSGAGNYEQYF.

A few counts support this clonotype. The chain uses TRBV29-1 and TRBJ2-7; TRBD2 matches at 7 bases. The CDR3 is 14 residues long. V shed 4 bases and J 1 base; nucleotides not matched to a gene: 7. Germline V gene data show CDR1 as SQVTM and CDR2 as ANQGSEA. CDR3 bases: TGCAGCGTTGTTTCTAGCGGAGCTTCCTACGAGCAGTACTTC. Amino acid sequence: CSVVSSGASYEQYF.

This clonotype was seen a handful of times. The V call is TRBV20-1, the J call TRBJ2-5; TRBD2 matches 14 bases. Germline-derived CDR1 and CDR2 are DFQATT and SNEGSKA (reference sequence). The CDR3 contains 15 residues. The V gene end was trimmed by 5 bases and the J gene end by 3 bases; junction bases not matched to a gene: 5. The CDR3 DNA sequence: TGCAGTGCTCTACCGGGACTAGCGGGAGAAGAGACCCAGTACTTC. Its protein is CSALPGLAGEETQYF.

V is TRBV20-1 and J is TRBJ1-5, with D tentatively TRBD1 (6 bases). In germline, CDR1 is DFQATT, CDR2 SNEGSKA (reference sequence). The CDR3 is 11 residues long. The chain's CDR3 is CSQGGGQPQHF. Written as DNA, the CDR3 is TGCAGCCAAGGGGGGGGGCAGCCCCAGCATTTT.

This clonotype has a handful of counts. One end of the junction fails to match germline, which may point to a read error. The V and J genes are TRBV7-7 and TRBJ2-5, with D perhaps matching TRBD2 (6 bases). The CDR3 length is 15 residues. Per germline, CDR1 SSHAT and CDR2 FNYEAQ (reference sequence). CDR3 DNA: TGTGCTAGCAGCTTAACGGGAGCTCTCCAAGAGACCCAGTACTTC. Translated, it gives CASSLTGALQETQYF.